This TCR beta chain was documented in a study of post-analysis software for immune sequencing data. Study at large: Relapsing-remitting, secondary progressive and progressive-relapsing forms made up the multiple sclerosis disease courses. The study, taken as a whole, reports: Controls showed lower frequencies than patients for 4 or 5 TRBV segments, and TRBV5-6, TRBV5-1 and TRBV20-1 were among these.

The authors incorporated unique molecular identifiers into the TCR beta cDNA libraries. TCRdb called the PCR reads again in MiXCR, with one record for every CDR3 protein. Of 820,000 or so distinct CDR3 sequences in the sample, roughly half were seen once. With regard to this clonotype: Its antigen is unknown.

The CDR3 runs 15 residues. Germline V CDR1 and CDR2: SGHRS, YFSETQ. Trimming left V 0 bases short and J 8 bases short, with 15 bases between. This sequence joins TRBV5-1 and TRBJ2-1; no clear D gene. The sample comprised blood. The clonotype originates from a girl aged 5-17 years with multiple sclerosis. CDR3 sequence (DNA): TGCGCCAGCAGCTTGGGGCCCAACATCGCCGATGAGCAGTTCTTC. Translating gives CASSLGPNIADEQFF.